This TCR beta chain originates from a study of blood T cell repertoires in COVID-19. About the research overall: The origin of the acute and convalescent COVID-19 samples was the United States, Italy and Spain.

Assay: immunoSEQ multiplex PCR; the TCRdb copy retains only in-frame clones and omits some. The table shows 250,000 to 350,000 clones, with approximately 83% occurring only once. The germline gives CDR1 SQVTM, CDR2 ANQGSEA. CDR3 length: 12 residues. Trimming took off 7 bases at V and 0 bases at J, with 9 bases between the two ends. Participants came from under 30 US areas, aged about 18 to 89 years. Before being deemed recovered, Cohort 3 donors had two negative PCRs, clearance, or symptom resolution. Sequencing was done on a sample of PBMCs or T cells enriched from blood (not recorded which). The chain carries TRBV29-1 and TRBJ1-1; tentatively, D is TRBD1 (5 bases). The source is a woman in her 30s who had recovered from COVID-19. The CDR3: CSAGGMNTEAFF. CDR3 DNA sequence: TGCAGCGCTGGGGGGATGAACACTGAAGCTTTCTTT. Full variable domain (missing parts from reference TRBV29-1 and TRBJ1-1): SAVISQKPSRDICQRGTSLTIQCQVDSQVTMMFWYRQQPGQSLTLIATANQGSEATYESGFVIDKFPISRPNLTFSTLTVSNMSPEDSSIYLCSAGGMNTEAFFGQGTRLTVV.